These 26 T cell receptor beta chains originate from one sample sequenced in a study of identical twins. From the 5' RACE reads, TCRdb called clonotypes with MiXCR, one entry per CDR3 protein. The sample lists about 690,000 distinct CDR3 sequences, around 20% seen once, with about 4.5% in the top ten. A further study also used this sample, focusing on T cells expressing NK-cell markers.

Specimen: PBMCs. The receptors come from a woman aged 18-29 years in good health.

In its sample, this clonotype was seen a few times. This CDR3 is CASSLAGTNNEQFF. In DNA form, the CDR3 reads TGTGCCAGCAGCTTAGCCGGGACCAACAATGAGCAGTTCTTC. The chain has TRBV7-9 and TRBJ2-1; D is tentatively TRBD1 or TRBD2 (5 bases each). V lost 0 bases and J lost 5, with 8 bases in between. Germline values: CDR1 SEHNR, CDR2 FQNEAQ (reference sequence). The CDR3 extends over 14 amino acids. The entire variable domain, with the rest obtained from reference TRBV7-9 and TRBJ2-1, is as follows: DTGVSQNPRHKITKRGQNVTFRCDPISEHNRLYWYRQTLGQGPEFLTYFQNEAQLEKSRLLSDRFSAERPKGSFSTLEIQRTEQGDSAMYLCASSLAGTNNEQFFGPGTRLTVL.

This clonotype has a count of ten or more. The chain employs TRBV3-1 and TRBJ2-5; D call uncertain. Trimming stripped 0 bases from V and 2 bases from J, with 10 bases between. Germline V lookup: CDR1 LGHDT, CDR2 YNNKEL (reference sequence). The CDR3 totals 15 residues. The chain's CDR3 is CASSQDRARQETQYF. In nucleotides, the CDR3 is TGTGCCAGCAGCCAAGATAGAGCGAGACAAGAGACCCAGTACTTC.

This rearrangement joins TRBV6-1 to TRBJ2-5; no firm D call. Germline V lookup: CDR1 MNHNS, CDR2 SASEGT. CDR3 length: 13 residues. V lost 8 bases to trimming and J lost 5 bases, with 15 bases between them. The CDR3 here is CASGRTLDETQYF. CDR3 sequence (DNA): TGTGCCAGCGGCCGAACCTTGGATGAGACCCAGTACTTC.

This chain uses TRBV25-1 with TRBJ2-1; a possible D gene is TRBD1 (6 bases). The V end was cut by 4 bases, the J end by 4 bases, with 14 bases between. Germline V gene sequence: CDR1 MGHDK, CDR2 SYGVNS. There are 15 residues in the CDR3. The CDR3 reads CASSGRRTEYNEQFF. As DNA, the CDR3 is TGTGCCAGCAGTGGCCGGCGGACAGAATACAATGAGCAGTTCTTC.

This clonotype appeared a few times. The rearrangement links TRBV5-1 to TRBJ2-3, with no clear D. Germline CDR1 reads SGHRS; CDR2 reads YFSETQ. This CDR3 region has 14 residues. V was cut by 4 bases and J by 4 bases, with 13 bases left in between. CDR3 region: CASSPTGTADTQYF. DNA of the CDR3: TGCGCCAGCAGCCCTACCGGAACGGCAGATACGCAGTATTTT.

This clonotype was seen more than once but under ten times. V and J are TRBV11-2 and TRBJ2-5; no definite D call. There are 15 residues in the CDR3. Trimming shortened V by 0 bases and J by 2 bases, and 10 bases separated the two germline ends. Looked up from germline, CDR1 is SGHAT and CDR2 is FQNNGV. CDR3 amino acids: CASSLERPAQETQYF. The CDR3 DNA reads as TGTGCCAGCAGCTTAGAGCGTCCCGCACAAGAGACCCAGTACTTC.

This chain links TRBV7-9 with TRBJ2-1, with D possibly called TRBD1 or TRBD2 (6 bases each). This CDR3 region has 13 residues. The V gene lost 10 bases and the J gene lost 9 bases, with 19 bases spanning the gap. Looked up from germline, CDR1 is SEHNR and CDR2 is FQNEAQ (reference sequence). CDR3 in DNA: TGTGCCACTCTTAGTGGAGGGGGGTTTGAGCAGTTCTTC. Amino acids: CATLSGGGFEQFF.

In its sample, this clonotype was seen a few times. The chain couples TRBV6-5 to TRBJ1-5; TRBD1 might be the D (6 bases). The V gene's germline CDR1 is MNHEY and CDR2 SVGAGI. V lost 3 bases to trimming and J lost 9 bases, with 12 bases between them. The CDR3 loop spans 13 amino acids. The DNA of the CDR3 is TGTGCCAGCAGTTATGGCAGGGGAATGCCCCAGCATTTT. This codes for CASSYGRGMPQHF.

The chain carries TRBV15 and TRBJ2-5; 11 nucleotides line up with TRBD2. The CDR3 has 16 amino acids. V dropped 3 bases and J dropped 5; count of bases not matched to a gene: 8. Germline assignment: CDR1 LNHNV and CDR2 YYDKDF (reference sequence). In DNA form, the CDR3 reads TGTGCCACCAGCAGCCTTAGCGGGAGGGAGGGGGAGACCCAGTACTTC. Translating it yields CATSSLSGREGETQYF.

This clonotype was counted between two and nine times. The chain is built from TRBV20-1 and TRBJ2-5, with 12 positions matching TRBD2. Looked up from germline, CDR1 is DFQATT and CDR2 is SNEGSKA (reference sequence). CDR3 length: 14 residues. Trimming took 8 bases from V and 2 from J; bases not matched to a gene: 6. The CDR3 here is CSLRTSGTQETQYF. CDR3 nucleotide sequence: TGCAGTCTCCGGACTAGCGGGACACAAGAGACCCAGTACTTC.

This clonotype has only a few counts. The rearrangement links TRBV20-1 to TRBJ2-5, with 9 nucleotides matching TRBD2. Germline values: CDR1 DFQATT, CDR2 SNEGSKA (reference sequence). This CDR3 contains 13 residues. Unmatched junction bases numbered 6, after V lost 6 bases and J lost 4 bases. In DNA, the CDR3 is TGCAGTGCCGAAGGACTAGCGACAGAGACCCAGTACTTC. Amino acids: CSAEGLATETQYF.

This clonotype was detected a few times. The rearrangement uses TRBV3-1 and TRBJ2-1; perhaps TRBD1 as D (6 bases). The CDR3 runs to 12 residues. Germline V CDR1 and CDR2: LGHDT, YNNKEL (reference sequence). V shed 5 bases and J shed 10 bases, with 12 bases lying between them. In nucleotides, the CDR3 is TGTGCCAGCAGCGAACAGGGTATAGAGCAGTTCTTC. It encodes CASSEQGIEQFF.

This clonotype was recorded a few times. The rearrangement uses TRBV15 and TRBJ2-1, with TRBD2 identical over 9 bases. The CDR3 contains 17 residues. Germline assignment: CDR1 LNHNV and CDR2 YYDKDF (reference sequence). V lost 3 bases to trimming and J lost 0 bases; unmatched junction nucleotides: 6. CDR3 protein: CATSSAGGSNSYNEQFF. The CDR3, as DNA: TGTGCCACCAGCAGTGCGGGGGGGTCAAACTCCTACAATGAGCAGTTCTTC.

The chain joins TRBV7-6 to TRBJ2-1, with 10 bases matching TRBD2. The V and J ends lost 1 base and 6 bases, in that order; junction bases with no gene match: 3. CDR1 and CDR2 from the germline V gene are SGHVS and FNYEAQ. The CDR3 covers 15 residues. Here the CDR3 reads CASSLGGLATNEQFF. The CDR3 DNA is TGTGCCAGCAGCTTAGGGGGACTAGCGACCAATGAGCAGTTCTTC.

This clonotype was recorded a few times. This rearrangement joins TRBV10-3 to TRBJ1-4, with D possibly TRBD1 on 6 matching bases. V lost 3 bases and J 10 bases, leaving 15 bases between the germline ends. Germline V gives CDR1 ENHRY, CDR2 SYGVKD. The CDR3 runs to 14 residues. CDR3 protein: CAISDENRVGKLFF. The DNA of the CDR3 is TGTGCCATCAGTGACGAGAACAGGGTTGGAAAACTGTTTTTT.

The J gene is TRBJ2-1, the V gene TRBV20-1; TRBD1 aligns across 9 bases. Germline loops: CDR1 DFQATT, CDR2 SNEGSKA (reference sequence). The CDR3 runs 15 residues. V shed 4 bases and J 0 bases; nucleotides not matched to a gene: 4. The CDR3 loop reads CSATQTGGSYNEQFF. The CDR3 DNA follows: TGCAGTGCTACCCAGACAGGGGGCTCCTACAATGAGCAGTTCTTC.

V is TRBV6-5 and J is TRBJ2-5; D gene ambiguous. V was pared by 4 bases and J by 5 bases, with 11 bases between. CDR1 is MNHEY, CDR2 SVGAGI, per germline. The CDR3 is 13 amino acids. The CDR3 region is CASSFTDRETQYF. For the CDR3, the DNA is TGTGCCAGCAGTTTTACGGACCGGGAGACCCAGTACTTC.

The J gene is TRBJ2-2, the V gene TRBV5-1; D may be TRBD1 (6 bases). The CDR3 runs to 13 residues. CDR1 and CDR2 (germline): SGHRS, YFSETQ. V was pared by 6 bases and J by 6 bases, with 12 bases between. The CDR3 here is CASNSGTSGELFF. The CDR3 coding sequence is TGCGCCAGCAACTCCGGGACATCCGGGGAGCTGTTTTTT.

CDR3 protein: CASSSRTPFGSNQPQHF. DNA for the CDR3: TGTGCCAGCAGCTCCCGGACCCCCTTTGGTAGCAATCAGCCCCAGCATTTT. The chain is built from TRBV5-5 and TRBJ1-5, with D unclear. CDR3 length equals 17 residues. Trimming took 3 bases from V and 0 from J, leaving 16 bases between them. Germline V gene sequence: CDR1 SGHKS, CDR2 YYEKEE (reference sequence).

The rearrangement links TRBV11-2 to TRBJ2-6, with D perhaps matching TRBD1 (6 bases). Trimming shortened V by 5 bases and J by 0 bases, and 17 bases separated the two germline ends. CDR1 SGHAT and CDR2 FQNNGV come from the germline V gene. The CDR3 runs to 18 residues. The CDR3 bases are TGTGCCAGCAGCACCCAGGGACACCTAGCCTCTGGGGCCAACGTCCTGACTTTC. It is translated as CASSTQGHLASGANVLTF.

There are a few counts of this clonotype. This chain links TRBV5-6 with TRBJ2-2; D possibly corresponds to TRBD2 (5 bases). V lost 2 bases to trimming and J lost 6 bases, with 8 bases between them. Germline CDR1 and CDR2: SGHDT and YYEEEE. This CDR3 is built from 13 residues. The CDR3: CASSLASPGELFF. Written as DNA, the CDR3 is TGTGCCAGCAGCTTAGCTAGCCCCGGGGAGCTGTTTTTT.

In its sample, this clonotype was seen a few times. V is TRBV5-6 and J is TRBJ1-4, with D uncertain. Per germline, CDR1 SGHDT and CDR2 YYEEEE. The CDR3 extends over 16 amino acids. V lost 2 bases and J 0 bases, leaving 11 bases between the germline ends. CDR3 residues: CASSFHMGATNEKLFF. DNA of the CDR3: TGTGCCAGCAGCTTTCATATGGGTGCAACTAATGAAAAACTGTTTTTT.

The chain links TRBV7-6 to TRBJ2-3; 8 bases line up with TRBD2. V shed 7 bases and J 5 bases; nucleotides not matched to a gene: 17. CDR1 SGHVS and CDR2 FNYEAQ come from the germline V gene. CDR3 size: 17 residues. In DNA, the CDR3 is TGTGCCAGCACCCCCACAGGACTAGCATCAATCGGAGATACGCAGTATTTT. Translating it yields CASTPTGLASIGDTQYF.

This clonotype was observed a few times. The gene calls are TRBV6-5 and TRBJ2-7; 12 nucleotides line up with TRBD2. The V segment lost 4 bases and the J segment 0 bases; nucleotides outside the gene matches: 7. The CDR3 is 17 residues long. Germline lookup yields CDR1 MNHEY and CDR2 SVGAGI. The CDR3 DNA reads as TGTGCCAGCAGTTTACCCCGACTAGCGGGGGTCTCCTACGAGCAGTACTTC. It yields the protein CASSLPRLAGVSYEQYF.

The chain couples TRBV6-1 to TRBJ2-7; D is possibly TRBD1 or TRBD2 (5 bases each). V was pared by 6 bases and J by 7 bases, with 16 bases between. Germline CDR1 MNHNS, CDR2 SASEGT. The length of the CDR3 is 13 residues. DNA for the CDR3: TGTGCCAGCAGGATCTTTAGGGACGGGGAGCAGTACTTC. It encodes CASRIFRDGEQYF.

This clonotype occurred many times. The chain carries TRBV12-3 or TRBV12-4 and TRBJ2-7; D could derive from TRBD1 or TRBD2 (6 bases each). The CDR3 contains 12 residues. Trimming stripped 6 bases from V and 5 bases from J, with 11 bases between. The CDR3 sequence is CASSPGGHEQYF. CDR3 DNA: TGTGCCAGCAGCCCCGGGGGCCACGAGCAGTACTTC.